This T cell receptor beta chain was sequenced during a study of cytomegalovirus exposure and HLA in healthy donors. The study's findings and limits: Reportedly, HLA-A and HLA-B alleles of most subjects were accurately predicted from TCR beta.

Amplification used 60 Vbeta primers and 13 Jbeta primers. The table came from immunoSEQ multiplex PCR; TCRdb's copy has only in-frame clones and leaves some out. Of 180,000 or so clones in the sample, 80% to 90% are singletons; the top ten hold 9.3%. This CDR3 has 14 amino acids. Trimming pared 5 bases from V and 4 bases from J, leaving 14 bases between. Germline lookup yields CDR1 MNHNS and CDR2 SASEGT. On this clone itself: Its matching antigen is unknown.

V gene TRBV6-1 combines with J gene TRBJ1-1; D is possibly TRBD1 (5 bases). The clonotype comes from a man between 18 and 35 years old in good health and CMV-seropositive. Sequences were obtained from PBMCs. The CDR3 sequence: CASSSTQGVTEAFF. The CDR3 DNA follows: TGTGCCAGCAGTTCCACGCAGGGCGTCACTGAAGCTTTCTTT.